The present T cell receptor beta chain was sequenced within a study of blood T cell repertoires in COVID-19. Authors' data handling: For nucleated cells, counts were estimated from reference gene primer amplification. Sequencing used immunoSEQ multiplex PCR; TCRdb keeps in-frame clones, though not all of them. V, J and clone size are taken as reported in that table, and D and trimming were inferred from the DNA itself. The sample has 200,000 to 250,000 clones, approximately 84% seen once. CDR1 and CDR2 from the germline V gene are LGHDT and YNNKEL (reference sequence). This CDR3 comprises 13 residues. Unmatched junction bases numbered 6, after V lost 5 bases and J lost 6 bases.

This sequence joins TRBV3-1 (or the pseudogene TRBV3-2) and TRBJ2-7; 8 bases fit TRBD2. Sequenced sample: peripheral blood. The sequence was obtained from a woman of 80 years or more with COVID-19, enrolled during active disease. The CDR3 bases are TGTGCCAGCAGCTTGGGACTAGTGTTCGAGCAGTACTTC. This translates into CASSLGLVFEQYF.